This T cell receptor beta chain was found in a study of T cells after yellow fever vaccination. On the study more broadly: Preparation used SMART-Seq v4 Ultra Low Input for the low-cell-number fractions.

This clonotype has only a few counts. Germline V gene sequence: CDR1 SGHKS, CDR2 YYEKEE (reference sequence). Between the trimmed V and J ends, which lost 0 bases and 1 base, there was a span of 14 bases. The CDR3 contains 17 residues. Production of TCR cDNA was by 5'RACE template switching, which also added a universal primer site and UMIs. Each CDR3 protein gets one entry after TCRdb re-called the 5' RACE reads with MiXCR. The sample lists a few hundred thousand distinct CDR3 sequences; around 3.6% were seen once. The V and J genes are TRBV5-5 and TRBJ1-3; D is ambiguous. Sequences were derived from PBMCs, sampled on the day of the yellow fever booster vaccination. The origin of this receptor is a man between 18 and 29 years old who received the YFV17D yellow fever vaccine. CDR3 protein: CASSLDSSYISGNTIYF. CDR3 nucleotides: TGTGCCAGCAGCTTGGACAGCTCTTATATTTCTGGAAACACCATATATTTT.